This passage covers 32 T cell receptor beta chains from one sample sequenced in a study of regulatory T cells in long-lasting Graves disease (dated by TCRdb to 2020 to 2022). Library construction relied on multiplex PCR. The run used an Illumina HiSeq 4000. TCR beta libraries were built with iRepertoire HTBI primers and Arm-PCR amplification of CDR3 regions. Using fastp at Q25 and MiXCR, TCRdb reprocessed the public reads and kept productive beta chains. Every CDR3 protein is listed once, alongside the most common genes and DNA of its rows. For this sample the table gives 390,000 or so distinct CDR3 sequences, of which about an eighth were detected only once. The ten largest clonotypes hold around 18% of the sample. Read against the paper, the sample's time point label means: newly diagnosed GD, antithyroid drugs for less than 3 months. RNA was extracted from PBMCs in TRIzol for both TCR sequencing and RNA sequencing.

Another study also made use of these data, one on T cells in Graves' hyperthyroidism and ophthalmopathy.

The material sequenced was peripheral blood mononuclear cells (PBMCs), taken at new diagnosis, from a patient treated with antithyroid drugs. The receptors shown here come from a woman between 18 and 29 years old with Graves disease. Donor details come from another sample of the same person, matched by shared clones.

This clonotype came up many times. CDR3 protein: CASSLDPTSANEQFF. The CDR3 DNA sequence: TGTGCCAGCAGCTTAGATCCCACTAGCGCCAATGAGCAGTTCTTC. The chain couples TRBV11-2 to TRBJ2-1; TRBD2 matches at 7 bases. The CDR3 is made up of 15 amino acids. Germline V lookup: CDR1 SGHAT, CDR2 FQNNGV. Unmatched junction bases numbered 5, after V lost 0 bases and J lost 6 bases.

Many counts were recorded for this clonotype. The chain employs TRBV20-1 and TRBJ2-4; 7 bases agree with TRBD1. This CDR3 comprises 15 residues. Unmatched junction bases numbered 11, after V lost 6 bases and J lost 3 bases. The germline CDR1 and CDR2 sequences are DFQATT and SNEGSKA (reference sequence). The CDR3 protein is CSALRFRGIKNIQYF. The CDR3 DNA reads TGCAGTGCCCTCCGTTTCAGGGGGATCAAAAACATTCAGTACTTC.

The sample holds many counts of this clonotype. The CDR3 region is CASSDFLGVRGQPQHF. In DNA form, the CDR3 reads TGTGCCAGCAGTGACTTTCTTGGGGTCAGGGGTCAGCCCCAGCATTTT. The chain combines TRBV6-1 with TRBJ1-5, with D maybe TRBD1 (6 bases). The V gene's germline CDR1 is MNHNS and CDR2 SASEGT. V dropped 3 bases and J dropped 6 bases, with 18 bases sitting between them. CDR3 length equals 16 residues.

Worth noting for this clonotype: A single base is all that separates this from a far larger clone, so a read error is likely. The genes are TRBV13 and TRBJ2-7; 8 bases map to TRBD1. Trimming took 7 bases from V and 7 from J; bases not matched to a gene: 6. The CDR3 runs to 12 residues. Germline CDR1 reads PRHDT; CDR2 reads FYEKMQ (reference sequence). CDR3 bases: TGTGCCAGCAATCAGGGGGCGAATGAGCAGTACTTC. Encoded protein: CASNQGANEQYF. Full variable domain (missing parts from reference TRBV13 and TRBJ2-7): AAGVIQSPRHLIKEKRETATLKCYPIPRHDTVYWYQQGPGQDPQFLISFYEKMQSDKGSIPDRFSAQQFSDYHSELNMSSLELGDSALYFCASNQGANEQYFGPGTRLTVT.

This clonotype was recorded many times. The genes are TRBV11-2 and TRBJ2-7; 8 nucleotides line up with TRBD2. This CDR3 comprises 15 residues. The ends lost 1 base at V and 4 bases at J; junction bases unmatched: 6. Germline assignment: CDR1 SGHAT and CDR2 FQNNGV. The CDR3 sequence is CASSLAASGFYEQYF. Written as DNA, the CDR3 is TGTGCCAGCAGCTTAGCGGCTAGCGGGTTTTACGAGCAGTACTTC.

This clonotype was recorded at least ten times. The V gene is TRBV30, the J gene TRBJ2-3, with no clear D. The CDR3 has 12 residues. The germline V and J ends were trimmed by 2 bases and 4 bases, with 7 bases remaining between them. The germline CDR1 and CDR2 sequences are GTSNPN and SVGIG (reference sequence). The CDR3 region has the DNA TGTGCCTGGAGTCCCGGATCAGATACGCAGTATTTT. It translates to CAWSPGSDTQYF.

A few counts support this clonotype. The CDR3: CASSPHTKTTSIIYGYTF. The CDR3, as DNA: TGCGCCAGCAGCCCCCACACCAAGACCACTTCGATTATATATGGCTACACCTTC. The V call is TRBV5-1, the J call TRBJ1-2, with unresolved D. Trimming took 4 bases from V and 5 from J, leaving 27 bases between them. In germline, CDR1 is SGHRS, CDR2 YFSETQ. The CDR3 extends over 18 amino acids.

This clonotype was seen ten or more times. The rearrangement links TRBV28 to TRBJ1-1; D is uncertain. The CDR3 spans 14 residues. V was pared by 5 bases and J by 2 bases, with 12 bases between. Germline V CDR1 and CDR2: MDHEN, SYDVKM. The CDR3 sequence: CASSQHRLNTEAFF. The CDR3 DNA follows: TGTGCCAGCAGTCAACACAGACTAAACACTGAAGCTTTCTTT.

This clonotype was picked up a small number of times. The chain has TRBV7-6 and TRBJ2-5; perhaps TRBD2 as D (5 bases). The germline CDR1 and CDR2 sequences are SGHVS and FNYEAQ. The CDR3 covers 14 residues. V was shortened by 1 base and J by 5 bases, with 11 bases between the two germline ends. CDR3 nucleotides: TGTGCCAGCAGCTTAGACGTCCCGGGGGAGACCCAGTACTTC. Encoded protein: CASSLDVPGETQYF. Together with reference TRBV7-6 and TRBJ2-5, the CDR3 gives the full variable domain: GAGVSQSPRYKVTKRGQDVALRCDPISGHVSLYWYRQALGQGPEFLTYFNYEAQQDKSGLPNDRFSAERPEGSISTLTIQRTEQRDSAMYRCASSLDVPGETQYFGPGTRLLVL.

This clonotype appeared many times. The V call is TRBV7-8, the J call TRBJ2-3, with D perhaps matching TRBD1 (5 bases). The CDR3 is 18 amino acids. V lost 3 bases to trimming and J lost 8 bases, with 27 bases between them. The germline V gene has CDR1 SGHVS and CDR2 FQNEAQ. The CDR3 sequence is CASSFHGFTGHRPGTQYF. The CDR3 DNA reads as TGTGCCAGCAGCTTTCATGGGTTTACCGGACACCGACCGGGTACGCAGTATTTT.

Many counts were recorded for this clonotype. The CDR3 sequence is CASSQVPSLPQHF. CDR3 nucleotide sequence: TGTGCCAGCAGCCAAGTTCCTTCCCTGCCCCAGCATTTT. This chain uses TRBV3-1 with TRBJ1-5; D gene unclear. The V end was cut by 1 base, the J end by 9 bases, with 10 bases between. Germline loops: CDR1 LGHDT, CDR2 YNNKEL (reference sequence). This CDR3 has 13 residues.

The sample holds many counts of this clonotype. V and J are TRBV30 and TRBJ1-6, with a weak D call TRBD1 (6 bases). The V gene's germline CDR1 is GTSNPN and CDR2 SVGIG (reference sequence). The V end was cut by 2 bases, the J end by 8 bases, with 19 bases between. The CDR3 is made up of 16 amino acids. The CDR3, as DNA: TGTGCCTGGAGTTTACGTCGAGCCAGGGGAGATTCACCCCTCCACTTT. This sequence encodes CAWSLRRARGDSPLHF. The full variable domain, rest sourced from reference TRBV30 and TRBJ1-6, is SQTIHQWPATLVQPVGSPLSLECTVEGTSNPNLYWYRQAAGRGLQLLFYSVGIGQISSEVPQNLSASRPQDRQFILSSKKLLLSDSGFYLCAWSLRRARGDSPLHFGNGTRLTVT.

This clonotype appeared many times. The CDR3 coding sequence is TGTGCCAGCAGCTTAAATAAGGTCGGGGTTGGAGCTTTCTTT. Amino acids: CASSLNKVGVGAFF. The chain joins TRBV11-1 to TRBJ1-1; the D is unclear. The length of the CDR3 is 14 residues. Looked up from germline, CDR1 is SGHAT and CDR2 is FQDESV (reference sequence). Trimming removed 2 bases at V and 10 bases at J, with 17 bases between.

This clonotype showed up many times. The V call is TRBV2, the J call TRBJ2-2; D not certain. The germline V gene has CDR1 SNHLY and CDR2 FYNNEI. The CDR3 has 10 amino acids. V was cut by 6 bases and J by 6 bases, with 2 bases left in between. In nucleotides, the CDR3 is TGTGCCAGCAGGCCCGGGGAGCTGTTTTTT. This translates into CASRPGELFF.

The rearrangement joins TRBV4-2 to TRBJ2-1; TRBD2 agrees at 12 bases. The ends lost 4 bases at V and 7 bases at J; junction bases unmatched: 8. This CDR3 has 16 amino acids. From germline, CDR1 is LGHNA and CDR2 YNFKEQ. This chain's CDR3 is CASSLVSTSGGNEQFF. CDR3 DNA: TGTGCCAGCAGCCTAGTCTCGACTAGCGGGGGTAATGAGCAGTTCTTC.

Ten or more counts support this clonotype. The gene calls are TRBV20-1 and TRBJ2-1, with 14 bases identical to TRBD2. The V and J ends lost 6 bases and 6 bases, in that order; junction bases with no gene match: 4. The CDR3 is made up of 14 amino acids. Germline CDR1 reads DFQATT; CDR2 reads SNEGSKA (reference sequence). The CDR3 region is CSATGLAGVNEQFF. Here the CDR3 DNA reads TGCAGTGCAACGGGACTAGCGGGGGTCAATGAGCAGTTCTTC.

This clonotype was detected many times. This chain uses TRBV7-8 with TRBJ2-1; the match to TRBD2 covers 9 bases. V lost 5 bases to trimming and J lost 3 bases; unmatched junction nucleotides: 5. This CDR3 contains 15 residues. Germline values: CDR1 SGHVS, CDR2 FQNEAQ. In DNA form, the CDR3 reads TGTGCCAGCAGCCTGCGGGGGGGCATCTACAATGAGCAGTTCTTC. Protein product: CASSLRGGIYNEQFF.

The gene calls are TRBV9 and TRBJ2-1; D is tentatively TRBD1 or TRBD2 (5 bases each). The V gene lost 3 bases and the J gene lost 7 bases, with 14 bases spanning the gap. The CDR3 has 14 residues. From germline, CDR1 is SGDLS and CDR2 YYNGEE. In DNA form, the CDR3 reads TGTGCCAGCAGCGGAACGGGACCTATAAATGAGCAGTTCTTC. Its translation: CASSGTGPINEQFF.

This clonotype was seen ten or more times. The rearrangement uses TRBV6-5 and TRBJ2-5, with 9 bases aligning to TRBD2. Germline trimming cut 0 bases from V and 0 bases from J; bases unmatched to any gene: 8. CDR1 and CDR2 from the germline V gene are MNHEY and SVGAGI. This CDR3 region has 18 residues. The CDR3 DNA follows: TGTGCCAGCAGTTACTCTCCCCGGCTAGCGGGATACCAAGAGACCCAGTACTTC. It codes for CASSYSPRLAGYQETQYF.

In the case of this clonotype: Given a much more abundant clone one base away, this may be a read error. This likely comes from a read error, as the CDR3 has no conserved phenylalanine or tryptophan at its end. The chain joins TRBV6-2 or TRBV6-3 to TRBJ2-1; weak D call: TRBD1 (6 bases). V shed 8 bases and J shed 0 bases, with 14 bases lying between them. The CDR3 has 15 residues. Looked up from germline, CDR1 is MNHEY and CDR2 is SVGEGT. The CDR3 is CASLATGHSYNEQFL. CDR3 nucleotide sequence: TGTGCCAGCCTTGCGACAGGACACTCCTACAATGAGCAGTTCCTC.

V gene TRBV2 combines with J gene TRBJ2-2, with D hard to call. CDR1 is SNHLY and CDR2 is FYNNEI in the germline V gene. V lost 4 bases and J lost 4, with 10 bases in between. This CDR3 region has 14 residues. The CDR3 bases are TGTGCCAGCAGTGCCGACTTGGGCACCGGGGAGCTGTTTTTT. Its translation: CASSADLGTGELFF.

This chain connects TRBV4-3 to TRBJ2-2, with D possibly being TRBD1 (6 bases). The CDR3 covers 15 residues. Germline assignment: CDR1 LGHNA and CDR2 YSLEER. Trimming left V 1 base short and J 6 bases short, with 12 bases between. CDR3 sequence reads: CASSQAEGGSGELFF. CDR3 nucleotide sequence: TGCGCCAGCAGCCAAGCGGAAGGGGGTTCCGGGGAGCTGTTTTTT.

This clonotype was counted many times. In nucleotides, the CDR3 is TGCAGTGCTAGAACTCCGGGACACCCAAACACCGGGGAGCTGTTTTTT. Protein sequence: CSARTPGHPNTGELFF. The chain employs TRBV20-1 and TRBJ2-2; possible D gene TRBD1, 6 bases. Trimming took off 2 bases at V and 2 bases at J, with 15 bases between the two ends. The germline CDR1 and CDR2 sequences are DFQATT and SNEGSKA (reference sequence). This CDR3 region has 16 residues.

This clonotype was seen many times. The chain carries TRBV14 and TRBJ1-5, with D possibly TRBD1 on 5 matching bases. Germline lookup yields CDR1 SGHDN and CDR2 FVKESK. The V end lost 6 bases, the J end lost 8 bases, and 17 bases lay between the germline ends. The CDR3 contains 14 residues. CDR3 region: CASRKSGLGEPQHF. CDR3 in DNA: TGTGCCAGCAGAAAGTCGGGGCTGGGGGAGCCCCAGCATTTT.

This clonotype was counted at least ten times. CDR3 in amino acids: CASSLASESEAFF. In DNA form, the CDR3 reads TGTGCCAGCAGCTTGGCCTCTGAATCTGAAGCTTTCTTT. V is TRBV5-4 and J is TRBJ1-1; D call uncertain. V was cut by 0 bases and J by 6 bases, with 9 bases left in between. The CDR3 has 13 residues. CDR1 is SGHNT and CDR2 is YYREEE in the germline V gene (reference sequence).

The chain couples TRBV20-1 to TRBJ2-5; D is unresolved. This CDR3 contains 15 residues. Germline V gene data show CDR1 as DFQATT and CDR2 as SNEGSKA (reference sequence). Between the trimmed V and J ends, which lost 0 bases and 2 bases, there was a span of 13 bases. CDR3 sequence (DNA): TGCAGTGCTAGAGATATAGGTAGAACTCAAGAGACCCAGTACTTC. It translates to CSARDIGRTQETQYF.

The chain employs TRBV2 and TRBJ2-2; 11 nucleotides align to TRBD2. Germline trimming cut 6 bases from V and 6 bases from J; bases unmatched to any gene: 9. CDR1 is SNHLY, CDR2 FYNNEI, per germline. The length of the CDR3 is 16 residues. CDR3 protein: CASRISGGASPGELFF. CDR3 coding DNA: TGTGCCAGCAGGATTAGCGGGGGGGCCTCGCCCGGGGAGCTGTTTTTT.

The rearrangement uses TRBV19 and TRBJ1-1; D not certain. The CDR3 consists of 15 residues. With 0 bases removed from V and 1 base from J, the gap between germline ends came to 9 bases. Germline V gene sequence: CDR1 LNHDA, CDR2 SQIVND (reference sequence). CDR3 in amino acids: CASSIDRQANTEAFF. Here the CDR3 DNA reads TGTGCCAGTAGTATAGATCGGCAGGCGAACACTGAAGCTTTCTTT. Drawing the rest from reference TRBV19 and TRBJ1-1, the complete variable domain is DGGITQSPKYLFRKEGQNVTLSCEQNLNHDAMYWYRQDPGQGLRLIYYSQIVNDFQKGDIAEGYSVSREKKESFPLTVTSAQKNPTAFYLCASSIDRQANTEAFFGQGTRLTVV.

V is TRBV18 and J is TRBJ2-1; a possible D gene is TRBD2 (6 bases). With 4 bases removed from V and 8 bases from J, the gap between germline ends came to 21 bases. Germline values: CDR1 KGHSH, CDR2 LQKENI. The CDR3 is 16 residues long. The CDR3 loop is CASSHNSGGRIYEQFF. The DNA of the CDR3 is TGTGCCAGCTCACATAATAGCGGCGGCCGGATATATGAGCAGTTCTTC.

This clonotype came up many times. The chain employs TRBV29-1 and TRBJ2-7, with D unclear. The germline V and J ends were trimmed by 3 bases and 2 bases, with 11 bases remaining between them. The CDR3 covers 13 residues. The germline V gene has CDR1 SQVTM and CDR2 ANQGSEA. The CDR3 region is CSVEGPRAYEQYF. In DNA, the CDR3 is TGCAGCGTTGAGGGTCCAAGGGCCTACGAGCAGTACTTC.

The chain carries TRBV19 and TRBJ2-2; D call uncertain. The germline gives CDR1 LNHDA, CDR2 SQIVND (reference sequence). Trimming took 10 bases from V and 2 from J, leaving 14 bases between them. CDR3 length: 14 amino acids. CDR3 coding DNA: TGTGCCACTAAAGAGGTCCCAAACACCGGGGAGCTGTTTTTT. Translating it yields CATKEVPNTGELFF.

This clonotype has ten or more counts. V is TRBV29-1 and J is TRBJ2-1, with 10 bases matching TRBD1. Germline lookup yields CDR1 SQVTM and CDR2 ANQGSEA. This CDR3 region has 15 residues. Unmatched junction bases numbered 4, after V lost 3 bases and J lost 2 bases. For the CDR3, the DNA is TGCAGCGTTGACCTGACAGGGGGCGCCTACAATGAGCAGTTCTTC. It codes for CSVDLTGGAYNEQFF.